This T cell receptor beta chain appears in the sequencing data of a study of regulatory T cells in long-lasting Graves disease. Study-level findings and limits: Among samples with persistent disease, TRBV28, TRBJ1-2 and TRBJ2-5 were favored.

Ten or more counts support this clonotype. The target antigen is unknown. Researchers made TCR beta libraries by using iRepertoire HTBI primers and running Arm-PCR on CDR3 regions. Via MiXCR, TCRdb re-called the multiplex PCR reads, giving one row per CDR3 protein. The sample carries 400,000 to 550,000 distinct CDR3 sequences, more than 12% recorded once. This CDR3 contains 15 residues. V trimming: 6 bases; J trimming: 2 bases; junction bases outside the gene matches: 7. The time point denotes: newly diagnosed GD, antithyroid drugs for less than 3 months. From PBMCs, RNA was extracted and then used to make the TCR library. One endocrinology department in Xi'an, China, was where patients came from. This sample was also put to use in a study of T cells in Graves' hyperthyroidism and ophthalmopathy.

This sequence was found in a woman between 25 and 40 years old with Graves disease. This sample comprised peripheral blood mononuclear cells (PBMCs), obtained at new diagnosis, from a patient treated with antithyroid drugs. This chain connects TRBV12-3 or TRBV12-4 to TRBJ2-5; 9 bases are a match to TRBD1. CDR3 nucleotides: TGTGCCAGCAGACAACCGGGACAGGGACAAGAGACCCAGTACTTC. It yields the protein CASRQPGQGQETQYF.